These T cell receptor beta chains were read from a single sample in a study of blood T cell repertoires in COVID-19. Here immunoSEQ multiplex PCR was the method, and the copy in TCRdb shows in-frame clones only, minus some. Of about 150,000 clones listed, 70% to 90% are singletons. Sample: peripheral blood. The receptors were sampled from a human donor with acute or convalescent COVID-19. The donor label of this sample is uncertain. The conserved cysteine and the conserved F or W are not part of the CDR3 here.

v_gene	j_gene	CDR3aa
TRBV9	TRBJ2-5	ASSVDGLVQETQY
TRBV5-4	TRBJ1-6	ASSSGQRDNSPLH
TRBV5-1	TRBJ2-2	ASSLPLGEAGELF
TRBV6-6	TRBJ1-2	ASSTGVNYGYT
TRBV7-9	TRBJ2-5	ASSRRQDQETQY
TRBV5-1	TRBJ1-3	ASSLGGLVSGNTIY
TRBV4-3	TRBJ2-5	ASSRTGDRVETQY
TRBV10-3	TRBJ1-2	AISEPGQGYYGYT
TRBV7-3	TRBJ2-1	ASSPGTKGEQF
TRBV6-5	TRBJ1-2	ASSRLIKPPGYT
TRBV19	TRBJ1-2	ASSPHLSTGTYGYT
TRBV28	TRBJ1-3	ASSGPAGMKGDTIY
TRBV5-4	TRBJ2-5	ASSVWAQETQY
TRBV4-3	TRBJ1-6	ASSQDPDRGNSPLH
TRBV2	TRBJ1-1	ASGASAGRSEAF
TRBV3-1/TRBV3-2	TRBJ1-3	ASGRQGRSGNTIY
TRBV11-2	TRBJ2-5	ASSSLWASGETQY
TRBV6-2/TRBV6-3	TRBJ2-1	ASSYTSGRASEQF
TRBV19	TRBJ1-1	ASSIYGENTEAF
TRBV27	TRBJ1-4	ASSTGTANEKLF
TRBV7-2	TRBJ1-4	ASSWTATNEKLF
TRBV12-3/TRBV12-4	TRBJ2-7	ASSPGGYEQY
TRBV7-2	TRBJ1-2	ASSLVQADGYGYT
TRBV7-9	TRBJ1-3	ASSGGIRNTIY
TRBV5-1	TRBJ1-3	ASSLAGNTIY
TRBV5-1	TRBJ2-2	ASSLATASIGELF
TRBV14	TRBJ1-6	ASSQGTTNSPLH
TRBV18	TRBJ1-2	ASSPLKNAPTGRHGYT
TRBV5-6	TRBJ2-1	ASSLSHEQF
TRBV11-2	TRBJ2-1	ASSLSVQVNEQF
TRBV4-2	TRBJ2-1	ASSQVLGHNEQF
TRBV7-9	TRBJ1-1	ASSLLTGTKAF
TRBV9	TRBJ1-3	ASSVYGQMGSGNTIY
TRBV6-6	TRBJ1-1	ASQGTNTEAF
TRBV7-9	TRBJ1-2	ALLGATLKSGYT
TRBV25-1	TRBJ1-2	ASSRVGSYGYT
TRBV6-5	TRBJ1-2	ASGAGFPSSGYT
TRBV3-1/TRBV3-2	TRBJ2-7	ASSQGAAGALGQY
TRBV18	TRBJ1-4	ASSLRDSNEKLF
TRBV7-2	TRBJ1-6	ASRLHGGNTSPLH
TRBV30	TRBJ2-5	AWSRTGEQETQY
TRBV27	TRBJ1-5	ASSQTGSNQPQH
TRBV19	TRBJ2-2	ASRRQENTGELF